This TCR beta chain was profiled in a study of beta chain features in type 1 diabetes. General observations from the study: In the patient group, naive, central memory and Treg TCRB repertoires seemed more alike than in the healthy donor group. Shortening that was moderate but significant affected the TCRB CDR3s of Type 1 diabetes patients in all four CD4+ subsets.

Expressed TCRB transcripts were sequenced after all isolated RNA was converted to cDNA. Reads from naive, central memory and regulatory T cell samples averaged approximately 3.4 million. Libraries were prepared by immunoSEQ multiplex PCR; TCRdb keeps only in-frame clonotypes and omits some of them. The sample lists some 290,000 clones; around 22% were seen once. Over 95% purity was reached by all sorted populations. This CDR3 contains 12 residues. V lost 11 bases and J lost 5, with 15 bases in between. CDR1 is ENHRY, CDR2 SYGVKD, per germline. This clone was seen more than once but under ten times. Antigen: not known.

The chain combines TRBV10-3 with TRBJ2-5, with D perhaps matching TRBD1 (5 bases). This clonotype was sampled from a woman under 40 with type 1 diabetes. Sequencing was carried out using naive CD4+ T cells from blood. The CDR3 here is CAVSTRGETQYF. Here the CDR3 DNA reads TGTGCCGTCTCTACAAGGGGCGAGACCCAGTACTTC.